This T cell receptor (beta chain) comes out of a study of OX40 agonist ivuxolimab in advanced cancers. Study overall: Patients assigned to dose escalation were diagnosed with hepatocellular carcinoma, melanoma, renal cell or head and neck cancer.

Method: immunoSEQ multiplex PCR; TCRdb's copy keeps in-frame clones and lacks some. Here the sample spans nearly 90,000 clones, just under 90% being singletons. The sequencing here drew on CD4+ or CD8+ T cells sorted from blood, taken in a trial of the OX40 agonist ivuxolimab. This TCR was recovered from an adult with an advanced solid tumor such as melanoma, head and neck, liver or kidney cancer.

For the CDR3, the DNA is TGTGCCAGCAGCTTCACTAGTATGAACACCGGGGAGCTGTTTTTT. This codes for CASSFTSMNTGELFF. V and J are TRBV11-2 and TRBJ2-2; TRBD2 might be the D (5 bases). The V gene's germline CDR1 is SGHAT and CDR2 FQNNGV. V was pared by 3 bases and J by 1 base, with 9 bases between. The CDR3 is 15 amino acids.